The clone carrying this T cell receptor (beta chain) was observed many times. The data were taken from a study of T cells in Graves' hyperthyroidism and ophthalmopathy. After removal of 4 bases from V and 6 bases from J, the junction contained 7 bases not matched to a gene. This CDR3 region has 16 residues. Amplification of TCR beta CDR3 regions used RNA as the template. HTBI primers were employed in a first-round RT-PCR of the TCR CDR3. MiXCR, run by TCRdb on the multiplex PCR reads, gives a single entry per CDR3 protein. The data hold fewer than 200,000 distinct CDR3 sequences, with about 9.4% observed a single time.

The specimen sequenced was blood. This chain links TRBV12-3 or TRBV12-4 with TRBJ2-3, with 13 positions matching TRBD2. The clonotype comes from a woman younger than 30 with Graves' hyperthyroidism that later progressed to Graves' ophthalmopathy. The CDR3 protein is CASSSRTSGSSDTQYF. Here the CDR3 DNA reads TGTGCCAGCAGTTCCCGGACTAGCGGGAGTTCGGATACGCAGTATTTT.